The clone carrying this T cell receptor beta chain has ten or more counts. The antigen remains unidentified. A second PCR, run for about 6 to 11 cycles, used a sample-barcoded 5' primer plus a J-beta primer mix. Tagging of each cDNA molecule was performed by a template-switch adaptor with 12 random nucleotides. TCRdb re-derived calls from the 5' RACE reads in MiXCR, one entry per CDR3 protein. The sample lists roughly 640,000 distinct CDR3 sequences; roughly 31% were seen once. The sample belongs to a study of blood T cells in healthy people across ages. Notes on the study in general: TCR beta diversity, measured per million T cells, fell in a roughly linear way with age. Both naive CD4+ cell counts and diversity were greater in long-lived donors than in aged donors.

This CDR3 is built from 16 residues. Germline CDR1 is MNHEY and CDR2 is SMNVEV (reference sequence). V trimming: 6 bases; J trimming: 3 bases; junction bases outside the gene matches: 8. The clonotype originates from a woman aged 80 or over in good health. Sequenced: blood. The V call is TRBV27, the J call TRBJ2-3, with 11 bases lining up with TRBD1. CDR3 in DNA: TGTGCCAGCAGCCCGGGCGGACAGGGGGCGACAGATACGCAGTATTTT. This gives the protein CASSPGGQGATDTQYF.